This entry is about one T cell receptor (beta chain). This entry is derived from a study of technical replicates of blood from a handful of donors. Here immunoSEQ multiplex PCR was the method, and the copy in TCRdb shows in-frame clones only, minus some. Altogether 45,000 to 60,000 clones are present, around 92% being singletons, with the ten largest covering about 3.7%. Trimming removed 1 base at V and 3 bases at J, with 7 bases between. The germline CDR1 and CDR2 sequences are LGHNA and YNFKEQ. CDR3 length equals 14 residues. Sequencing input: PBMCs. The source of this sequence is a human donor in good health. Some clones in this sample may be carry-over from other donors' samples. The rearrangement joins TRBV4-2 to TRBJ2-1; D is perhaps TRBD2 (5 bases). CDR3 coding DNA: TGTGCCAGCAGCCAAGTGGCGGGCTACAATGAGCAGTTCTTC. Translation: CASSQVAGYNEQFF.